These 16 T cell receptor beta chains came from one sample sequenced in a study of metastatic and nonmetastatic thyroid tumors. Ahead of thyroid surgery, no patient had received treatment of any kind. TCRdb called clones again from the PCR reads with MiXCR. The data hold roughly 30,000 clones, with more than 15% observed a single time. Specimen: blood. All receptors derive from a female donor with papillary thyroid cancer or a benign thyroid nodule (not recorded which). Some clones in this sample may be carry-over from other donors' samples.

By frequency in the sample, this clone is medium-sized (0.01 to 0.1%). This chain links TRBV7-2 with TRBJ2-5; D gene unclear. The CDR3 is 13 residues long. Trimming removed 1 base from V and 4 bases from J, with 7 bases in between. Germline CDR1 is SGHTA and CDR2 is FQGNSA. CDR3 coding DNA: TGTGCCAGCAGCTTAGGACAAAGAGAGACCCAGTACTTC. This encodes CASSLGQRETQYF.

This clone came up many times. The V call is TRBV29-1, the J call TRBJ2-1; the match to TRBD2 covers 12 bases. V shed 7 bases, J shed 2 bases, and the junction held 9 bases outside the gene matches. Per germline, CDR1 SQVTM and CDR2 ANQGSEA. The CDR3 length is 16 residues. CDR3: CSAVGTSGYAYNEQFF. The CDR3 nucleotides read TGCAGCGCCGTAGGGACTAGCGGGTATGCCTACAATGAGCAGTTCTTC.

V usage is TRBV24-1 and J usage is TRBJ1-2; 8 nucleotides line up with TRBD1. Germline V gene data show CDR1 as KGHDR and CDR2 as SFDVKD. Trimming removed 5 bases from V and 3 bases from J; junction bases left unmatched: 7. There are 15 residues in the CDR3. CDR3: CATSAAGGADYGYTF. For the CDR3, the DNA is TGTGCCACCAGTGCAGCAGGGGGCGCCGACTATGGCTACACCTTC.

In regard to this clone: One junction end disagrees with the germline gene, perhaps due to a read error. The chain joins TRBV6-2 or TRBV6-3 to TRBJ1-5; tentatively, D is TRBD1 (5 bases). The length of the CDR3 is 15 residues. The germline CDR1 and CDR2 sequences are MNHEY and SVGEGT. CDR3 bases: TGTGCCAGCATCCCAACGGACATATGGAATCAGCCCCTGCATTTT. Protein product: CASIPTDIWNQPLHF.

This clone occurred a few times. V gene TRBV4-3 combines with J gene TRBJ1-3, with D perhaps matching TRBD1 (5 bases). Trimming shortened V by 0 bases and J by 9 bases, and 15 bases separated the two germline ends. CDR3 length equals 15 residues. CDR1 and CDR2 from the germline V gene are LGHNA and YSLEER. The CDR3 nucleotides are TGCGCCAGCAGCCAAGATAACGGGGGATGGGGCACCATATATTTT. It is translated as CASSQDNGGWGTIYF.

This clone has more than one count but fewer than ten. The V and J genes are TRBV2 and TRBJ2-7; TRBD1 aligns across 10 bases. Germline lookup yields CDR1 SNHLY and CDR2 FYNNEI. V trimming: 6 bases; J trimming: 10 bases; junction bases outside the gene matches: 15. CDR3 length equals 15 residues. CDR3: CASRGQGFGLDYQYF. The CDR3 nucleotides are TGTGCCAGCAGGGGACAGGGGTTCGGACTTGACTATCAGTACTTC.

This clone was detected a few times. This chain joins TRBV6-1 and TRBJ1-6; possible D gene TRBD1, 5 bases. V was cut by 5 bases and J by 10 bases, with 27 bases left in between. Per germline, CDR1 MNHNS and CDR2 SASEGT. The CDR3 consists of 18 residues. The CDR3 sequence: CASSQGRETGQASSPLHF. The CDR3 nucleotides are TGTGCCAGCAGTCAAGGGAGGGAAACGGGGCAAGCGAGCTCACCCCTCCACTTT.

The rearrangement uses TRBV20-1 and TRBJ2-1; TRBD1 matches at 7 bases. Germline assignment: CDR1 DFQATT and CDR2 SNEGSKA (reference sequence). This CDR3 comprises 15 residues. Trimming cost V 7 bases and J 7 bases; bases outside gene matches: 16. The CDR3 region is CSVTSRKGARNEQFF. CDR3 in DNA: TGCAGTGTTACCTCCCGAAAGGGGGCGAGGAATGAGCAGTTCTTC.

There are many counts of this clone. The chain is built from TRBV7-9 and TRBJ1-1; D might be TRBD1 (6 bases). The CDR3 length is 15 residues. From germline, CDR1 is SEHNR and CDR2 FQNEAQ (reference sequence). The V and J ends lost 1 base and 11 bases respectively, with 20 bases between them. DNA of the CDR3: TGTGCCAGCAGCTTAGGGGTATGGACAGTCCCCGAGGCTTTCTTT. Translating gives CASSLGVWTVPEAFF.

The table lists this clone with a few counts. A junction boundary mismatches the germline segment, possibly from a read error. This chain links TRBV27 with TRBJ2-5; no definite D call. CDR3 length equals 14 residues. Germline assignment: CDR1 MNHEY and CDR2 SMNVEV (reference sequence). CDR3 bases: TGTGCCAGCAGTACCCGCCGGGCTCAAGAGACCAAGTACTTC. Translated: CASSTRRAQETKYF.

This clone was observed a single time. The junction does not match germline at one end; this may be a read error. The rearrangement links TRBV7-2 to TRBJ1-1; D is perhaps TRBD1 (6 bases). From germline, CDR1 is SGHTA and CDR2 FQGNSA. The CDR3 sequence is 14 residues long. CDR3 protein: CASSMGTQKVEDFF. The CDR3, as DNA: TGTGCCAGCAGCATGGGGACACAGAAAGTTGAAGATTTCTTT.

This clone was counted many times. The chain combines TRBV19 with TRBJ2-7; unclear D gene. Per the germline V gene, CDR1 is LNHDA and CDR2 is SQIVND (reference sequence). V lost 6 bases and J 2 bases, leaving 14 bases between the germline ends. The CDR3 is made up of 14 amino acids. DNA of the CDR3: TGTGCCAGTAGAGCGTCGTTTACCGCCTACGAGCAGTACTTC. Residues: CASRASFTAYEQYF. The full variable domain, its missing parts supplied by reference TRBV19 and TRBJ2-7, is DGGITQSPKYLFRKEGQNVTLSCEQNLNHDAMYWYRQDPGQGLRLIYYSQIVNDFQKGDIAEGYSVSREKKESFPLTVTSAQKNPTAFYLCASRASFTAYEQYFGPGTRLTVT.

This rearrangement joins TRBV5-5 to TRBJ1-2, with 9 bases that match TRBD1. Trimming took 4 bases from V and 3 from J; bases not matched to a gene: 7. CDR1 is SGHKS, CDR2 YYEKEE, per germline (reference sequence). The CDR3 runs to 15 residues. The CDR3 region is CASSRRTGEDYGYTF. CDR3 bases: TGTGCCAGCAGCCGAAGGACAGGGGAGGACTATGGCTACACCTTC.

This clone occurred a few times. This chain connects TRBV12-3 or TRBV12-4 to TRBJ1-1; perhaps TRBD1 as D (6 bases). The CDR3 is 13 amino acids. V was cut by 4 bases and J by 7 bases, with 13 bases left in between. Here the CDR3 reads CASSSTGRGEAFF. The CDR3 bases are TGTGCCAGCAGTTCAACAGGGCGAGGTGAAGCTTTCTTT.

This clone occurred many times. DNA for the CDR3: TGCGCCAGCAGTGCGGAGCGGATGAACACCGGGGAGCTGTTTTTT. This gives the protein CASSAERMNTGELFF. The chain couples TRBV10-1 to TRBJ2-2; D is perhaps TRBD2 (5 bases). There are 15 residues in the CDR3. V gave up 4 bases and J gave up 1 base, with 10 bases separating them. Germline loops: CDR1 WNHNN, CDR2 SYGVQD (reference sequence).

This clone was seen many times. The V gene is TRBV20-1, the J gene TRBJ2-3, with D tentatively TRBD2 (6 bases). V was shortened by 6 bases and J by 2 bases, with 15 bases between the two germline ends. The CDR3 has 14 amino acids. In germline, CDR1 is DFQATT, CDR2 SNEGSKA (reference sequence). CDR3 nucleotides: TGCAGTGCCCAGATAGCGGCAGACACAGATACGCAGTATTTT. Protein: CSAQIAADTDTQYF.